The entry that follows covers one T cell receptor beta chain sequence. CDR1 LNHNV and CDR2 YYDKDF come from the germline V gene (reference sequence). The V gene end was trimmed by 0 bases and the J gene end by 3 bases; junction bases not matched to a gene: 2. This CDR3 contains 15 residues. Using immunoSEQ multiplex PCR, the repertoire was profiled, and TCRdb retains in-frame clones only, with some absent. The top ten hold 1.5% to 2% of the sample, which has under 400,000 clones, 88% seen once. This sample stems from a study of blood T cell repertoires in COVID-19. Study summary: Sample material is recorded as cDNA or gDNA derived from T cells, B-cell-depleted T cells, or PBMCs.

This clonotype was obtained from a woman in her twenties or thirties with COVID-19, enrolled during active disease. The chain links TRBV15 to TRBJ2-3; 8 bases map to TRBD2. The sample was peripheral blood. The CDR3 bases are TGTGCCACCAGCAGAGAGGGACTAGTTACAGATACGCAGTATTTT. Translation gives CATSREGLVTDTQYF.